A selection of T cell receptor beta chains follows, all from one sample in a study of T cell responses to AZD1222 COVID-19 vaccine. Profiling relied on immunoSEQ multiplex PCR, and the TCRdb table lists in-frame clones only, not all of them. The table has about 97,000 clones, roughly nine tenths seen once. The sample here was peripheral blood, taken on day 0 of AZD1222 vaccination. The receptors were sampled from an adult in good health. Each CDR3 is given with its conserved first and last residue. Each record gives: D gene, J gene, V gene, CDR3 protein. A D gene is named only where the DNA matches it firmly.

NA	TRBJ2-5	TRBV20-1	CSASPSYQETQYF
NA	TRBJ2-2	TRBV30	CAWSEQATGELFF
TRBD2	TRBJ2-7	TRBV7-2	CASSPGGGLARNEQYF
NA	TRBJ1-4	TRBV15	CATSRGREGEKLFF
NA	TRBJ1-2	TRBV27	CASRPTGFLGYGYTF
NA	TRBJ1-5	TRBV19	CASSTTGSSSNQPQHF
NA	TRBJ2-5	TRBV18	CASGPGAGEETQYF
NA	TRBJ1-1	TRBV29-1	CSVELSRDGGTEAFF
NA	TRBJ2-1	TRBV7-8	CASSLASTYNEQFF
NA	TRBJ1-6	TRBV13	CAVNRVYNSPLHF
TRBD1	TRBJ1-2	TRBV9	CASRRTGKSGYTF
NA	TRBJ2-2	TRBV3-1/TRBV3-2	CASSWANTGELFF
NA	TRBJ1-1	TRBV10-3	CAISESGRQRTEAFF
NA	TRBJ2-7	TRBV19	CATKQEGYSYEQYF
NA	TRBJ2-1	TRBV4-2	CASSQVREYNEQFF
NA	TRBJ2-3	TRBV5-4	CASSSFIRQRPDTQYF
NA	TRBJ1-1	TRBV29-1	CSVDDEGAGTEAFF
NA	TRBJ1-1	TRBV19	CASSIFHWDTKNTEAFF
TRBD1	TRBJ2-7	TRBV4-2	CASSQVGTGGLEQYF
NA	TRBJ2-4	TRBV27	CASRKNIQYF
TRBD2	TRBJ2-7	TRBV7-2	CASTNRGGSYEQYF
NA	TRBJ1-3	TRBV9	CASSSSSGNTIYF
TRBD2	TRBJ2-5	TRBV4-2	CASSQELAEETQYF
TRBD2	TRBJ2-7	TRBV10-2	CASSFQTSGTGEQYF
NA	TRBJ2-5	TRBV10-1	CASSDQRGGSQTQYF
NA	TRBJ1-5	TRBV4-1	CASSRKQGSNQPQHF
TRBD1	TRBJ1-2	TRBV7-8	CASSQGGAGYTF
NA	TRBJ1-1	TRBV21-1	CASSKTPNTEAFF
NA	TRBJ1-2	TRBV30	CAWEGGGYGYTF
NA	TRBJ2-5	TRBV18	CASSPTRKGFQETQYF
TRBD2	TRBJ2-3	TRBV29-1	CSVEDRGAGGPTDTQYF
TRBD1	TRBJ1-6	TRBV6-5	CASGYRGNSPLHF
TRBD1	TRBJ2-7	TRBV5-6	CASKRTGYYEQYF